This T cell receptor beta chain was identified in a study of CD4 T cells in relation to SARS-CoV-2 and coronaviruses. The CDR3 is made up of 11 amino acids. The ends were cut back, 4 bases at V and 4 bases at J, with 5 bases in the middle. The germline CDR1 and CDR2 sequences are LGHDT and YNNKEL (reference sequence). This clone has only a few counts. Its antigen is not identified. 75,000 to 100,000 naive or memory CD4+ cells were cultured with CEF peptides for nine to ten days. Generated by immunoSEQ multiplex PCR, the TCRdb table keeps only in-frame clones and is missing some. The sample includes 35,000 or so clones, about four fifths of them seen just once.

The source material was naive CD4+ T cells from PBMCs, cultured in vitro. Subset denoted: naive CD4+ T cells isolated by negative enrichment. The receptor's source is an adult with COVID-19. This chain joins TRBV3-1 (or the pseudogene TRBV3-2) and TRBJ2-7, with D perhaps TRBD1 or TRBD2 (5 bases each). Here the CDR3 reads CASSRGYEQYF. CDR3 bases: TGTGCCAGCAGCCGGGGGTACGAGCAGTACTTC.